The clone carrying this TCR beta chain was seen once. The data derive from a study of T cell changes during pregnancy in multiple sclerosis. The CDR3 runs 15 residues. Germline V lookup: CDR1 MNHEY, CDR2 SMNVEV (reference sequence). V lost 0 bases, J lost 2 bases, and 8 bases lay in between. The protocol was immunoSEQ multiplex PCR, while the TCRdb copy is restricted to in-frame clones and leaves out a portion. This sample has approximately 88,000 clones; around 94% occur once, and the top ten carry roughly 0.81%. This sample comprised peripheral blood, obtained in the third trimester of pregnancy. This receptor was taken from a female donor with multiple sclerosis, enrolled in a pregnancy study. This chain links TRBV27 with TRBJ1-3; D is perhaps TRBD1 (5 bases). The CDR3 region is CASSLSGRAGNTIYF. The CDR3 DNA reads TGTGCCAGCAGTTTATCGGGCAGGGCTGGAAACACCATATATTTT.